This TCR beta chain was documented in a study of blood T cell repertoires in COVID-19. Looking at the study overall: Acute-phase and convalescent COVID-19 samples originated in the United States, Italy and Spain. PBMCs, B-cell-depleted T cells, or T cells were the source of the cDNA or gDNA that made up the material.

Trimming took 0 bases from V and 4 from J, leaving 5 bases between them. The germline V gene encodes CDR1 KGHDR and CDR2 SFDVKD. This CDR3 has 13 amino acids. In the original processing: Quantification of nucleated cells was approximated via reference gene primer amplification. Produced via immunoSEQ multiplex PCR; TCRdb's table is partial and in-frame only. The V and J calls and clone size were taken over from that table, and D and trimming were inferred from the DNA. The sample records under 120,000 clones, 69% being singletons. The receptor was derived from an elderly man with acute or convalescent COVID-19. The material sequenced was peripheral blood. This sequence joins TRBV24-1 and TRBJ2-5; D call uncertain. Here the CDR3 reads CATSDLHGETQYF. Here the CDR3 DNA reads TGTGCCACCAGTGATTTGCACGGAGAGACCCAGTACTTC.